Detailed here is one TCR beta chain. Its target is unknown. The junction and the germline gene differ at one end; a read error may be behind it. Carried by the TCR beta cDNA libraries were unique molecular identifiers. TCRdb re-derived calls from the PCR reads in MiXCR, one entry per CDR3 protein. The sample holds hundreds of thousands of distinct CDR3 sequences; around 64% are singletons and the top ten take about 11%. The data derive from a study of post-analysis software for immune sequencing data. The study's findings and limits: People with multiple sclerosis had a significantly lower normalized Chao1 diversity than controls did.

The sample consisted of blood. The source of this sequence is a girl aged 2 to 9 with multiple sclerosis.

DNA of the CDR3: TGTGCCACCAGCACAGAGGGACAGCCTAATTCGCCCCTCCACTTT. Translation: CATSTEGQPNSPLHF. This chain connects TRBV15 to TRBJ1-6, with 7 nucleotides matching TRBD1. Germline V CDR1 and CDR2: LNHNV, YYDKDF (reference sequence). There are 15 residues in the CDR3. Filled out from reference TRBV15 and TRBJ1-6, the complete variable domain reads DAMVIQNPRYQVTQFGKPVTLSCSQTLNHNVMYWYQQKSSQAPKLLFHYYDKDFNNEADTPDNFQSRRPNTSFCFLDIRSPGLGDTAMYLCATSTEGQPNSPLHFGNGTRLTVT.